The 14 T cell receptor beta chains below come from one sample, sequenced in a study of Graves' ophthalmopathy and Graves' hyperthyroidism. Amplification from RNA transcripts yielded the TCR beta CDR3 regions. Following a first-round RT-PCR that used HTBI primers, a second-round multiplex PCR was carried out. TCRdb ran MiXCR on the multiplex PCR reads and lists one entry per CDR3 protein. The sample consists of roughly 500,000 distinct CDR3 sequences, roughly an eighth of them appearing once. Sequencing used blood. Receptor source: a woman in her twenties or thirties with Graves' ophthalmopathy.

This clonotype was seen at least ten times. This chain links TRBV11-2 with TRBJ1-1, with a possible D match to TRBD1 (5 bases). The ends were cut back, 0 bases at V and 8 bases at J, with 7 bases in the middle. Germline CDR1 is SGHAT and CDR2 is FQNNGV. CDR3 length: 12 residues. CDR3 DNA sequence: TGTGCCAGCAGCTTAGAGTCAGGGGAAGCTTTCTTT. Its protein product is CASSLESGEAFF. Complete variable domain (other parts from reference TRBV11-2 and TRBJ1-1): EAGVAQSPRYKIIEKRQSVAFWCNPISGHATLYWYQQILGQGPKLLIQFQNNGVVDDSQLPKDRFSAERLKGVDSTLKIQPAKLEDSAVYLCASSLESGEAFFGQGTRLTVV.

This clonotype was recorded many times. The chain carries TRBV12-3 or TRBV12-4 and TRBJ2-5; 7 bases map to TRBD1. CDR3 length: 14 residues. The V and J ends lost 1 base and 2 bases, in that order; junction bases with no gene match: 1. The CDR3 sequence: CASSLEQGQETQYF. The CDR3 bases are TGTGCCAGCAGTTTAGAACAGGGGCAAGAGACCCAGTACTTC.

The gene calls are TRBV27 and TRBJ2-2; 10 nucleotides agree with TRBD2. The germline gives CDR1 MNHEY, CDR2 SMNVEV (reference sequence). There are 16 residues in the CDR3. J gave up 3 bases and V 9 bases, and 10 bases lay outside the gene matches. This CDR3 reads CASRPGLAIHTGELFF. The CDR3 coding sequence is TGTGCCAGTAGGCCGGGACTAGCGATCCACACCGGGGAGCTGTTTTTT.

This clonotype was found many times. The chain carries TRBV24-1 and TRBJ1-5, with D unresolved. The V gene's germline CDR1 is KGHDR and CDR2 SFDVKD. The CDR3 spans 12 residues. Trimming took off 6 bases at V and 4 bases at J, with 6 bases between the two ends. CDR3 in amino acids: CATSSRNQPQHF. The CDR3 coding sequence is TGTGCCACCAGTTCGAGGAATCAGCCCCAGCATTTT.

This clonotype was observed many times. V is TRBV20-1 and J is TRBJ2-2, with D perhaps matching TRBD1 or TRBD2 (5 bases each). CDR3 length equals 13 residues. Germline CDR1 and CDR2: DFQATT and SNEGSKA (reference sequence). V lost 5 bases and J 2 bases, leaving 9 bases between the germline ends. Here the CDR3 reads CSALRDNTGELFF. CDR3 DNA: TGCAGTGCTCTCAGGGACAACACCGGGGAGCTGTTTTTT.

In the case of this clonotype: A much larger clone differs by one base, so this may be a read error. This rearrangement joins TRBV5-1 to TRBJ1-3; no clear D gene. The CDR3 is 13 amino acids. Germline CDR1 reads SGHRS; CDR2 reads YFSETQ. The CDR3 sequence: CASQTADGNTLYF. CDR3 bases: TGCGCCAGCCAAACGGCGGATGGAAACACCTTATATTTT.

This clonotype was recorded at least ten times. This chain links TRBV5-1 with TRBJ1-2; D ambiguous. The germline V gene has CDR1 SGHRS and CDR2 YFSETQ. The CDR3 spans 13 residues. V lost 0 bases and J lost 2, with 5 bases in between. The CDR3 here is CASSLVDNYGYTF. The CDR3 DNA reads TGCGCCAGCAGCTTGGTAGACAACTATGGCTACACCTTC.

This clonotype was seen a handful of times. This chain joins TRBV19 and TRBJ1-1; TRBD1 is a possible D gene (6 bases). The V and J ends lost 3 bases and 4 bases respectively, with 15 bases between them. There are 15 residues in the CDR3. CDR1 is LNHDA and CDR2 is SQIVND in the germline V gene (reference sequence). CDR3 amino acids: CASSISGAPGTEAFF. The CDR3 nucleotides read TGTGCCAGTAGTATCTCAGGGGCTCCGGGCACTGAAGCTTTCTTT.

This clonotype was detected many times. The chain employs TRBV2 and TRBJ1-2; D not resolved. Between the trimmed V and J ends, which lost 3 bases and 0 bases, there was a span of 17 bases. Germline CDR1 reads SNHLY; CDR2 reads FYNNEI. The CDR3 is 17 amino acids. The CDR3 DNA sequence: TGTGCCAGCAGTGAGCTGAGGCGGGTTCCATCTAACTATGGCTACACCTTC. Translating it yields CASSELRRVPSNYGYTF.

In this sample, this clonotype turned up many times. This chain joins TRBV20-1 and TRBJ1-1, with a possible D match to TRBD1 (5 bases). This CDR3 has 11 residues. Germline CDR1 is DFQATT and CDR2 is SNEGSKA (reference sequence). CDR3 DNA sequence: TGCTCTTGCAGGGCGTATGCTGAAGCTTTCTTT. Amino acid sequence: CSCRAYAEAFF.

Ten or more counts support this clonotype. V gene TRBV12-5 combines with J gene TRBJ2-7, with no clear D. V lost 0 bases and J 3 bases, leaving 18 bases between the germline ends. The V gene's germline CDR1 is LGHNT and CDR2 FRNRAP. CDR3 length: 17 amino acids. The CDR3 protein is CASGLVLQVSANYEQYF. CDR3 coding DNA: TGTGCTAGTGGTTTGGTACTACAAGTCAGCGCCAACTACGAGCAGTACTTC.

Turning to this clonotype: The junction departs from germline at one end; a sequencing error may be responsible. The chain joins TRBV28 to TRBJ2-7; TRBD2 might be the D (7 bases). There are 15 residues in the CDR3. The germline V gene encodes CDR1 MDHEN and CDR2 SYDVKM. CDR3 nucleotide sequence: TGTGCCAGCGGTTTGGCACTAGGGGGGGGCTACGAGCAGTACTTC. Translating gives CASGLALGGGYEQYF.

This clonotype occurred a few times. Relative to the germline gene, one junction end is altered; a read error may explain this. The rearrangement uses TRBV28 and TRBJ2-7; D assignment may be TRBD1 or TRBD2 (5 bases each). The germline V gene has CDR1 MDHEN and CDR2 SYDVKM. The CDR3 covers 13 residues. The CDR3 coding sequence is TGTGCCAGCATGGGTCGGGACGCTTTAGGAGGCTCCTTC. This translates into CASMGRDALGGSF.

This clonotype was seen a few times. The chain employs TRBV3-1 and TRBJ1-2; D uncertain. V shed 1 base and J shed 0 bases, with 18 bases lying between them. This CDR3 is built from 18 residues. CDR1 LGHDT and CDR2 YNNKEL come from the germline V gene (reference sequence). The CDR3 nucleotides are TGTGCCAGCAGCCAAGGATGCGCAAAGACCCCTACTAACTATGGCTACACCTTC. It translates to CASSQGCAKTPTNYGYTF.